The 23 T cell receptor beta chains listed next were all sequenced from one sample in a study of identical twins. TCRdb re-called the 5' RACE reads through MiXCR, storing one row per CDR3 protein. Of about 530,000 distinct CDR3 sequences listed, under 25% were seen once; the top ten hold around 0.5%. These data were likewise used in another study, on yellow fever vaccine responses in identical twins.

Sequences were obtained from CD4+ T cells sorted from blood. These receptors were taken from a young woman in good health.

The V gene is TRBV4-1, the J gene TRBJ2-1; D is unresolved. The CDR3 runs to 16 residues. CDR1 and CDR2 (germline): MGHRA, YSYEKL. V was shortened by 1 base and J by 6 bases, with 16 bases between the two germline ends. CDR3 in amino acids: CASSQGRQAKFNEQFF. CDR3 nucleotide sequence: TGCGCCAGCAGCCAAGGGCGACAAGCCAAGTTCAATGAGCAGTTCTTC.

The chain combines TRBV20-1 with TRBJ2-3, with 9 positions matching TRBD2. This CDR3 comprises 14 residues. In germline, CDR1 is DFQATT, CDR2 SNEGSKA (reference sequence). J lost 1 base, V lost 6 bases, and 5 bases had no gene match. The CDR3 coding sequence is TGCAGTGCCGCGGGGGGGCGGGGCACAGATACGCAGTATTTT. Protein: CSAAGGRGTDTQYF.

The chain recombines TRBV20-1 with TRBJ2-7; possible D gene TRBD2, 6 bases. The CDR3 extends over 14 amino acids. Germline V gives CDR1 DFQATT, CDR2 SNEGSKA (reference sequence). With 3 bases removed from V and 3 bases from J, the gap between germline ends came to 15 bases. CDR3: CSASNSRGRYEQYV. DNA of the CDR3: TGCAGTGCTAGTAACTCGCGGGGACGCTACGAGCAGTACGTC.

The chain uses TRBV12-3 or TRBV12-4 and TRBJ2-3; D unresolved. The CDR3 has 15 amino acids. Trimming cost V 6 bases and J 2 bases, with 15 bases left between them. In nucleotides, the CDR3 is TGTGCCAGCAGGCACATTCGAAGTACCACAGATACGCAGTATTTT. This encodes CASRHIRSTTDTQYF.

A few counts support this clonotype. V and J are TRBV20-1 and TRBJ2-7, with 11 bases matching TRBD1. Germline V gene lookup returns CDR1 DFQATT and CDR2 SNEGSKA (reference sequence). This CDR3 contains 14 residues. With 5 bases clipped from V and 2 bases from J, the junction kept 5 bases outside the gene matches. CDR3 region: CSAVTGQGAYEQYF. CDR3 DNA sequence: TGCAGTGCTGTGACGGGACAGGGGGCCTACGAGCAGTACTTC.

This rearrangement joins TRBV18 to TRBJ2-5; no clear D gene. The germline V gene has CDR1 KGHSH and CDR2 LQKENI. Trimming shortened V by 2 bases and J by 3 bases, and 4 bases separated the two germline ends. The CDR3 contains 12 residues. CDR3 nucleotides: TGTGCCAGCTCACCAAATAAAGAGACCCAGTACTTC. Its protein is CASSPNKETQYF.

This clonotype was observed a few times. The gene calls are TRBV14 and TRBJ2-1, with D possibly being TRBD1 (5 bases). With 2 bases removed from V and 9 bases from J, the gap between germline ends came to 14 bases. The CDR3 totals 14 residues. The germline V gene encodes CDR1 SGHDN and CDR2 FVKESK. The CDR3 sequence: CASSQKGPGREQFF. Here the CDR3 DNA reads TGTGCCAGCAGCCAAAAGGGGCCCGGACGTGAGCAGTTCTTC.

J is TRBJ2-3 and V is TRBV5-1; the match to TRBD2 covers 9 bases. This CDR3 has 17 amino acids. Germline V lookup: CDR1 SGHRS, CDR2 YFSETQ. Trimming at V came to 0 bases and at J to 0 bases, leaving 5 bases not matched to a gene. Written as DNA, the CDR3 is TGCGCCAGCAGCTTGGCGGTAGCGGGAGACAGCACAGATACGCAGTATTTT. It is translated as CASSLAVAGDSTDTQYF.

This clonotype was observed a few times. The gene calls are TRBV10-1 and TRBJ1-4; 7 bases agree with TRBD1. J gave up 9 bases and V 0 bases, and 7 bases lay outside the gene matches. Looked up from germline, CDR1 is WNHNN and CDR2 is SYGVQD (reference sequence). There are 15 residues in the CDR3. This CDR3 is CASSESTSGGKKLFF. CDR3 DNA: TGCGCCAGCAGTGAGTCGACGTCAGGGGGTAAAAAACTGTTTTTT.

The chain is built from TRBV5-1 and TRBJ1-1, with D perhaps TRBD1 (5 bases). Germline V gives CDR1 SGHRS, CDR2 YFSETQ. The length of the CDR3 is 15 residues. The ends were cut back, 0 bases at V and 1 base at J, with 10 bases in the middle. CDR3 protein: CASSLAQGTNTEAFF. CDR3 coding DNA: TGCGCCAGCAGCTTGGCCCAGGGAACGAACACTGAAGCTTTCTTT.

This clonotype was picked up one time. The gene calls are TRBV12-3 or TRBV12-4 and TRBJ2-5; 9 bases fit TRBD2. This CDR3 contains 14 residues. Trimming at V came to 7 bases and at J to 1 base, leaving 4 bases not matched to a gene. CDR3 region: CASTLAGSQETQYF. In DNA form, the CDR3 reads TGTGCCAGCACCCTAGCGGGGAGCCAAGAGACCCAGTACTTC.

The chain couples TRBV7-3 to TRBJ2-5, with a possible D match to TRBD1 (5 bases). From germline, CDR1 is SGHTA and CDR2 FQGTGA. The V end lost 4 bases, the J end lost 1 base, and 10 bases lay between the germline ends. CDR3 length equals 14 residues. The CDR3 DNA is TGTGCCAGCAGCTCCGGACACGGCCAAGAGACCCAGTACTTC. Translating it yields CASSSGHGQETQYF.

This clonotype was observed a handful of times. The chain uses TRBV20-1 and TRBJ1-6; weak D call: TRBD1 (6 bases). This CDR3 is built from 14 residues. V was cut by 7 bases and J by 10 bases, with 20 bases left in between. Germline CDR1 and CDR2: DFQATT and SNEGSKA (reference sequence). CDR3: CSGEGGQRGSPLHF. In nucleotides, the CDR3 is TGCAGTGGAGAGGGTGGACAAAGGGGGTCACCCCTCCACTTT.

The gene calls are TRBV5-8 and TRBJ2-3; D gene uncertain. Germline V lookup: CDR1 SGHTS, CDR2 YDEGEE. V lost 2 bases and J lost 3, with 13 bases in between. CDR3 length: 15 amino acids. CDR3 region: CASSLVLSLTDTQYF. The CDR3 DNA sequence: TGTGCCAGCAGCTTAGTCCTCTCCCTTACAGATACGCAGTATTTT. Complete variable domain (other parts from reference TRBV5-8 and TRBJ2-3): EAGVTQSPTHLIKTRGQQATLRCSPISGHTSVYWYQQALGLGLQFLLWYDEGEERNRGNFPPRFSGRQFPNYSSELNVNALELEDSALYLCASSLVLSLTDTQYFGPGTRLTVL.

This rearrangement joins TRBV6-1 to TRBJ1-3; weak D call: TRBD1 (6 bases). CDR1 is MNHNS and CDR2 is SASEGT in the germline V gene. The CDR3 consists of 15 residues. Trimming took 3 bases from V and 0 from J, leaving 9 bases between them. CDR3 loop: CASSEETGSGNTIYF. The CDR3 nucleotides are TGTGCCAGCAGTGAGGAGACAGGCTCTGGAAACACCATATATTTT.

This clonotype occurred a few times. J is TRBJ2-1 and V is TRBV20-1, with D unclear. Trimming took 6 bases from V and 6 from J, leaving 27 bases between them. In germline, CDR1 is DFQATT, CDR2 SNEGSKA (reference sequence). This CDR3 contains 17 residues. The CDR3 bases are TGCAGTGCGGCAGGCGATTTTACTCGCCCCCAAAGCAATGAGCAGTTCTTC. Translated: CSAAGDFTRPQSNEQFF.

This chain links TRBV10-2 with TRBJ2-1; 8 nucleotides agree with TRBD1. V lost 8 bases and J lost 7; bases outside the gene matches: 4. The CDR3 extends over 12 amino acids. Germline V gives CDR1 WSHSY, CDR2 SAAADI. CDR3 amino acids: CASRWTGNEQFF. The CDR3 coding sequence is TGCGCCAGCCGGTGGACAGGGAATGAGCAGTTCTTC.

This clonotype was seen a handful of times. The chain is built from TRBV15 and TRBJ2-1; D ambiguous. This CDR3 comprises 13 residues. Germline V gives CDR1 LNHNV, CDR2 YYDKDF (reference sequence). Trimming left V 2 bases short and J 8 bases short, with 10 bases between. The CDR3 protein is CATSRKIEDEQFF. The CDR3 DNA sequence: TGTGCCACCAGCAGAAAAATAGAAGATGAGCAGTTCTTC.

The chain couples TRBV11-2 to TRBJ2-1, with 12 bases fitting TRBD2. Germline values: CDR1 SGHAT, CDR2 FQNNGV. This CDR3 has 20 amino acids. V lost 1 base to trimming and J lost 7 bases; unmatched junction nucleotides: 17. In nucleotides, the CDR3 is TGTGCCAGCAGCTTAGGATTTGGACTAGCGGGGCGAAATTGGGGTAATGAGCAGTTCTTC. Protein sequence: CASSLGFGLAGRNWGNEQFF.

This clonotype has just a few counts. V and J are TRBV28 and TRBJ2-3; perhaps TRBD1 as D (6 bases). Trimming shortened V by 3 bases and J by 4 bases, and 17 bases separated the two germline ends. The CDR3 runs 16 residues. Per the germline V gene, CDR1 is MDHEN and CDR2 is SYDVKM. The CDR3, as DNA: TGTGCCAGCAGTTTGGGGGCTGGGAATGTGGCAGATACGCAGTATTTT. This sequence encodes CASSLGAGNVADTQYF.

In its sample, this clonotype was seen a few times. The V call is TRBV20-1, the J call TRBJ2-5; TRBD1 aligns across 11 bases. CDR3 length equals 15 residues. V was clipped by 0 bases and J by 6 bases; unmatched bases: 6. Germline V gene data show CDR1 as DFQATT and CDR2 as SNEGSKA (reference sequence). The CDR3 sequence is CSARDQGQGGKTQYF. In DNA, the CDR3 is TGCAGTGCTAGAGATCAGGGACAGGGGGGGAAGACCCAGTACTTC.

V gene TRBV7-2 combines with J gene TRBJ2-5, with 10 bases aligning to TRBD1. CDR3 length: 19 residues. In germline, CDR1 is SGHTA, CDR2 FQGNSA. V lost 0 bases, J lost 5 bases, and 15 bases stayed unmatched. CDR3 region: CASSLATGTGVLDWETQYF. In DNA, the CDR3 is TGTGCCAGCAGCTTAGCTACCGGGACAGGGGTCCTAGATTGGGAGACCCAGTACTTC.

A few counts support this clonotype. The chain is built from TRBV12-3 or TRBV12-4 and TRBJ2-1, with 11 bases matching TRBD2. The CDR3 is made up of 19 amino acids. V shed 7 bases and J 3 bases; nucleotides not matched to a gene: 17. CDR3 sequence reads: CASKSYGTSGPRDYNEQFF. DNA of the CDR3: TGTGCCAGCAAATCTTATGGGACTAGCGGACCGAGGGACTACAATGAGCAGTTCTTC.